These 30 T cell receptor beta chains came from one sample sequenced in a study of PD-1 blockade in classical Hodgkin lymphoma. Every patient experienced relapse after autologous stem cell transplantation, and brentuximab vedotin exposure varied. The repertoire was sequenced with immunoSEQ multiplex PCR; TCRdb's copy has only in-frame clones and lacks some. The top ten clones hold 20% of a sample with 20,000 to 30,000 clones, 80% to 85% of them seen once. The source material was peripheral blood mononuclear cells (PBMCs), sampled before the second cycle of nivolumab. These receptors were collected from a human donor with classical Hodgkin lymphoma.

The chain employs TRBV19 and TRBJ2-2, with D unclear. Trimming took off 5 bases at V and 4 bases at J, with 14 bases between the two ends. The CDR3 runs 15 residues. Germline V gives CDR1 LNHDA, CDR2 SQIVND (reference sequence). CDR3 amino acids: CASSPPPGPTGELFF. The CDR3 DNA sequence: TGTGCCAGTAGTCCCCCTCCGGGCCCCACCGGGGAGCTGTTTTTT.

The chain carries TRBV11-2 and TRBJ1-1; D unresolved. The ends were cut back, 3 bases at V and 4 bases at J, with 18 bases in the middle. The germline V gene encodes CDR1 SGHAT and CDR2 FQNNGV. CDR3 length: 16 residues. The CDR3 sequence is CASSFRARAVSTEAFF. CDR3 bases: TGTGCCAGCAGCTTTAGGGCTCGGGCGGTGAGCACTGAAGCTTTCTTT.

This chain joins TRBV29-1 and TRBJ2-1; maybe TRBD2 (6 bases). Germline V gene lookup returns CDR1 SQVTM and CDR2 ANQGSEA. V dropped 4 bases and J dropped 9 bases, with 10 bases sitting between them. The CDR3 contains 11 residues. This CDR3 reads CSVASAGEQFF. The CDR3, as DNA: TGCAGCGTTGCTAGCGCGGGTGAGCAGTTCTTC.

The rearrangement links TRBV14 to TRBJ2-1; D is unclear. Germline V gives CDR1 SGHDN, CDR2 FVKESK. V lost 3 bases, J lost 8 bases, and 14 bases lay in between. This CDR3 contains 14 residues. As DNA, the CDR3 is TGTGCCAGCAGCCAGCAGGCTAGAAATGATGAGCAGTTCTTC. This codes for CASSQQARNDEQFF.

This clone was detected only once. The rearrangement links TRBV7-9 to TRBJ2-7; the match to TRBD2 covers 7 bases. The CDR3 loop spans 15 amino acids. Germline CDR1 is SEHNR and CDR2 is FQNEAQ (reference sequence). The ends lost 5 bases at V and 4 bases at J; junction bases unmatched: 11. CDR3 protein: CASSPRTSIAYEQYF. The CDR3 DNA is TGTGCCAGCAGCCCCCGGACTAGTATCGCGTACGAGCAGTACTTC.

CDR3 residues: CASSFAASSGNTIYF. For the CDR3, the DNA is TGTGCCAGCAGCTTTGCCGCGTCGTCTGGAAACACCATATATTTT. V gene TRBV5-8 combines with J gene TRBJ1-3, with D uncertain. Trimming stripped 2 bases from V and 1 base from J, with 10 bases between. The CDR3 contains 15 residues. Germline CDR1 is SGHTS and CDR2 is YDEGEE.

In its sample, this clone was seen a few times. The chain employs TRBV30 and TRBJ1-1; D is uncertain. V was shortened by 0 bases and J by 4 bases, with 3 bases between the two germline ends. This CDR3 region has 11 residues. CDR1 GTSNPN and CDR2 SVGIG come from the germline V gene (reference sequence). The CDR3: CAWSVLTEAFF. CDR3 nucleotides: TGTGCCTGGAGTGTACTCACTGAAGCTTTCTTT.

This clone was observed a handful of times. The chain uses TRBV5-6 and TRBJ2-7, with D perhaps TRBD2 (5 bases). Between the trimmed V and J ends, which lost 0 bases and 6 bases, there was a span of 7 bases. Germline lookup yields CDR1 SGHDT and CDR2 YYEEEE. The CDR3 covers 12 residues. Here the CDR3 DNA reads TGTGCCAGCAGCTTGGGGCGGGTCGAGCAGTACTTC. It specifies CASSLGRVEQYF.

V gene TRBV5-4 combines with J gene TRBJ1-3, with D perhaps TRBD1 (5 bases). In germline, CDR1 is SGHNT, CDR2 YYREEE (reference sequence). CDR3 length: 14 amino acids. V dropped 4 bases and J dropped 3 bases, with 11 bases sitting between them. The CDR3 reads CASSPVQGGNTIYF. As DNA, the CDR3 is TGTGCCAGCAGCCCGGTGCAGGGTGGAAACACCATATATTTT.

The V gene is TRBV2, the J gene TRBJ2-1; perhaps TRBD1 as D (6 bases). V was clipped by 5 bases and J by 3 bases, with 17 bases between them. The CDR3 length is 16 residues. Looked up from germline, CDR1 is SNHLY and CDR2 is FYNNEI. CDR3 in DNA: TGTGCCAGCAGTAAGGAGGAGACAGGCTACTACAATGAGCAGTTCTTC. Translated, it gives CASSKEETGYYNEQFF. The full variable domain, rest sourced from reference TRBV2 and TRBJ2-1, is EPEVTQTPSHQVTQMGQEVILRCVPISNHLYFYWYRQILGQKVEFLVSFYNNEISEKSEIFDDQFSVERPDGSNFTLKIRSTKLEDSAMYFCASSKEETGYYNEQFFGPGTRLTVL.

The chain uses TRBV6-5 and TRBJ2-7, with 8 positions matching TRBD1. Germline loops: CDR1 MNHEY, CDR2 SVGAGI. With V trimmed by 6 bases and J by 3 bases, 10 bases remained unmatched. The CDR3 runs 15 residues. CDR3 amino acids: CASSQRQGRIYEQYF. The CDR3 DNA reads TGTGCCAGCAGCCAACGACAGGGGAGGATCTACGAGCAGTACTTC.

The V gene is TRBV19, the J gene TRBJ1-4; D is ambiguous. Germline V gene data show CDR1 as LNHDA and CDR2 as SQIVND (reference sequence). Between the trimmed V and J ends, which lost 3 bases and 5 bases, there was a span of 13 bases. This CDR3 spans 15 amino acids. The CDR3 sequence is CASSMPSSYNEKLFF. CDR3 nucleotide sequence: TGTGCCAGTAGTATGCCTAGTAGTTACAATGAAAAACTGTTTTTT.

The CDR3 region is CASSQANPGKSNEKLFF. The CDR3 DNA reads TGCGCCAGCAGCCAAGCCAACCCAGGGAAAAGTAATGAAAAACTGTTTTTT. This chain links TRBV4-1 with TRBJ1-4, with D possibly being TRBD1 (5 bases). The CDR3 runs 17 residues. V lost 1 base and J lost 4, with 16 bases in between. Germline CDR1 MGHRA, CDR2 YSYEKL.

The chain carries TRBV28 and TRBJ2-4, with D perhaps matching TRBD2 (5 bases). V gave up 6 bases and J gave up 1 base, with 10 bases separating them. Germline assignment: CDR1 MDHEN and CDR2 SYDVKM. This CDR3 has 14 amino acids. CDR3 in DNA: TGTGCCAGCAGCCACGAGGGTGCCAAAAACATTCAGTACTTC. Protein: CASSHEGAKNIQYF.

The CDR3 bases are TGTGCCAGCAGCTTAGGGGACAGGTACACCGGGGAGCTGTTTTTT. Translation: CASSLGDRYTGELFF. The rearrangement joins TRBV7-3 to TRBJ2-2, with 8 bases fitting TRBD1. The CDR3 extends over 15 amino acids. Germline assignment: CDR1 SGHTA and CDR2 FQGTGA. V was pared by 2 bases and J by 3 bases, with 2 bases of the junction left unmatched. The full variable domain, with the rest looked up from reference TRBV7-3 and TRBJ2-2, is GAGVSQTPSNKVTEKGKYVELRCDPISGHTALYWYRQSLGQGPEFLIYFQGTGAADDSGLPNDRFFAVRPEGSVSTLKIQRTERGDSAVYLCASSLGDRYTGELFFGEGSRLTVL.

The chain recombines TRBV2 with TRBJ1-3; 7 bases fit TRBD1. Germline-derived CDR1 and CDR2 are SNHLY and FYNNEI. Trimming removed 5 bases from V and 2 bases from J; junction bases left unmatched: 6. The length of the CDR3 is 15 residues. The CDR3 sequence is CASSYTGTAGNTIYF. CDR3 DNA sequence: TGTGCCAGCAGTTATACCGGGACAGCTGGAAACACCATATATTTT. The full variable domain, rest sourced from reference TRBV2 and TRBJ1-3, is EPEVTQTPSHQVTQMGQEVILRCVPISNHLYFYWYRQILGQKVEFLVSFYNNEISEKSEIFDDQFSVERPDGSNFTLKIRSTKLEDSAMYFCASSYTGTAGNTIYFGEGSWLTVV.

The chain recombines TRBV6-5 with TRBJ2-7; perhaps TRBD1 as D (6 bases). V dropped 6 bases and J dropped 1 base, with 16 bases sitting between them. CDR3 size: 15 residues. The germline V gene encodes CDR1 MNHEY and CDR2 SVGAGI. CDR3 bases: TGTGCCAGCAGCCGAATTCAGGGACATTCCTACGAGCAGTACTTC. Translating it yields CASSRIQGHSYEQYF.

This clone was found once. The V gene is TRBV5-1, the J gene TRBJ2-2; D ambiguous. This CDR3 is 14 amino acids long. Trimming shortened V by 0 bases and J by 4 bases, and 7 bases separated the two germline ends. Germline assignment: CDR1 SGHRS and CDR2 YFSETQ. The CDR3 here is CASSLDWGTGELFF. CDR3 coding DNA: TGCGCCAGCAGCTTGGACTGGGGCACCGGGGAGCTGTTTTTT.

This chain uses TRBV5-3 with TRBJ2-1; possibly TRBD1 for D (5 bases). TRBV5-3 carries the ORF label, with uncertain function. The V and J ends lost 1 base and 3 bases respectively, with 17 bases between them. This CDR3 comprises 17 residues. The CDR3 loop is CARSLRFGQGLYNEQFF. The CDR3 DNA sequence: TGTGCCAGAAGCTTGAGATTCGGGCAGGGCCTCTACAATGAGCAGTTCTTC.

This chain connects TRBV19 to TRBJ2-3; TRBD2 agrees at 12 bases. Germline V CDR1 and CDR2: LNHDA, SQIVND (reference sequence). With 5 bases clipped from V and 1 base from J, the junction kept 4 bases outside the gene matches. The CDR3 has 16 amino acids. The CDR3 DNA sequence: TGTGCCAGTAGTCGAAGACTAGCGGGAGGCACAGATACGCAGTATTTT. Its translation is CASSRRLAGGTDTQYF.

The chain recombines TRBV13 with TRBJ1-5, with TRBD1 matching over 7 bases. This CDR3 contains 16 residues. Per germline, CDR1 PRHDT and CDR2 FYEKMQ (reference sequence). V was pared by 5 bases and J by 4 bases, with 11 bases of the junction left unmatched. DNA of the CDR3: TGTGCCAGCAGCCGAAGGGCAGGGGGAACGAATCAGCCCCAGCATTTT. Translating it yields CASSRRAGGTNQPQHF.

This clone has just a few counts. J is TRBJ2-2 and V is TRBV19, with TRBD2 matching over 13 bases. Germline values: CDR1 LNHDA, CDR2 SQIVND (reference sequence). Trimming cost V 3 bases and J 8 bases; bases outside gene matches: 3. The CDR3 length is 15 residues. The CDR3 reads CASSIGLAGDGELFF. In DNA form, the CDR3 reads TGTGCCAGTAGTATTGGACTAGCGGGAGATGGGGAGCTGTTTTTT. The whole variable domain, filled in from reference TRBV19 and TRBJ2-2, reads DGGITQSPKYLFRKEGQNVTLSCEQNLNHDAMYWYRQDPGQGLRLIYYSQIVNDFQKGDIAEGYSVSREKKESFPLTVTSAQKNPTAFYLCASSIGLAGDGELFFGEGSRLTVL.

The genes are TRBV7-2 and TRBJ2-6; D is uncertain. Germline-derived CDR1 and CDR2 are SGHTA and FQGNSA. Trimming left V 6 bases short and J 2 bases short, with 17 bases between. CDR3 size: 17 residues. The CDR3 coding sequence is TGTGCCAGCAGTCCCCGTCCAGGTTTAGCTGGGGCCAACGTCCTGACTTTC. Translation: CASSPRPGLAGANVLTF.

The CDR3 loop is CASRVSGGYQETQYF. CDR3 nucleotides: TGTGCCAGCAGAGTAAGCGGGGGGTACCAAGAGACCCAGTACTTC. The V and J genes are TRBV6-1 and TRBJ2-5; 9 bases align to TRBD2. The CDR3 loop spans 15 amino acids. Germline V gene sequence: CDR1 MNHNS, CDR2 SASEGT. Trimming took 6 bases from V and 0 from J; bases not matched to a gene: 5.

The chain carries TRBV30 and TRBJ2-6; no clear D gene. V was clipped by 2 bases and J by 0 bases, with 5 bases between them. The germline V gene has CDR1 GTSNPN and CDR2 SVGIG (reference sequence). This CDR3 spans 14 amino acids. The CDR3 coding sequence is TGTGCCTGGAGTCTCCTCTCTGGGGCCAACGTCCTGACTTTC. This sequence encodes CAWSLLSGANVLTF. The full variable domain, its missing parts supplied by reference TRBV30 and TRBJ2-6, is SQTIHQWPATLVQPVGSPLSLECTVEGTSNPNLYWYRQAAGRGLQLLFYSVGIGQISSEVPQNLSASRPQDRQFILSSKKLLLSDSGFYLCAWSLLSGANVLTFGAGSRLTVL.

This clone appeared a few times. The chain couples TRBV29-1 to TRBJ1-1; 7 bases align to TRBD1. The junction had 4 bases not matched to a gene; V was cut back by 4 bases and J by 5 bases. The germline CDR1 and CDR2 sequences are SQVTM and ANQGSEA. CDR3 length: 12 residues. The CDR3 spells CSVALQGTEAFF. The CDR3 DNA is TGCAGCGTTGCCCTACAGGGGACTGAAGCTTTCTTT.

As for this clone: The junction and the germline gene differ at one end; a read error may be behind it. The chain uses TRBV11-2 and TRBJ2-1; TRBD1 aligns across 7 bases. Looked up from germline, CDR1 is SGHAT and CDR2 is FQNNGV. The CDR3 runs 15 residues. CDR3 sequence: CASRLRQGTYNEQFF. Written as DNA, the CDR3 is TGTGCCAGCAGACTAAGACAGGGAACCTATAATGAGCAGTTCTTC.

CDR3 residues: CASSIGGETQYF. For the CDR3, the DNA is TGTGCCAGTAGTATTGGGGGGGAGACCCAGTACTTC. V is TRBV19 and J is TRBJ2-5, with D perhaps TRBD2 (6 bases). The CDR3 consists of 12 residues. Germline V gene lookup returns CDR1 LNHDA and CDR2 SQIVND (reference sequence). V was trimmed by 3 bases and J by 5 bases, leaving 7 bases between them.

This clone occurred a few times. The chain recombines TRBV9 with TRBJ2-1; 10 bases map to TRBD1. Germline V lookup: CDR1 SGDLS, CDR2 YYNGEE. The CDR3 loop spans 17 amino acids. The trim removed 4 bases at V and 4 bases at J, leaving 11 bases unmatched. The CDR3 reads CASSSSLGGQGYNEQFF. The CDR3 DNA reads as TGTGCCAGCAGCTCGAGCCTGGGGGGACAGGGGTACAATGAGCAGTTCTTC.

The J gene is TRBJ1-5, the V gene TRBV30; 10 bases match TRBD1. V gave up 1 base and J gave up 4 bases; unmatched junction bases: 4. The CDR3 is made up of 15 amino acids. Germline V gene sequence: CDR1 GTSNPN, CDR2 SVGIG (reference sequence). The CDR3 DNA is TGTGCCTGGAGTGCCCGGGACAGGGGTAATCAGCCCCAGCATTTT. Its protein is CAWSARDRGNQPQHF.